One sample yielded the 21 T cell receptor beta chains listed below, sequenced in a study of blood T cell repertoires in COVID-19. The protocol was immunoSEQ multiplex PCR, while the TCRdb copy is restricted to in-frame clones and leaves out a portion. The sample records 85,000 to 95,000 clones, more than 70% being singletons. Sequencing was done on a sample of peripheral blood. These receptor sequences come from a human donor in a cohort sampled during active COVID-19.

J is TRBJ1-2 and V is TRBV5-1; 8 bases match TRBD1. The CDR3 is made up of 14 amino acids. J gave up 3 bases and V 3 bases, and 4 bases lay outside the gene matches. Per the germline V gene, CDR1 is SGHRS and CDR2 is YFSETQ. In DNA, the CDR3 is TGCGCCAGCAGCTGGGAGACAGGGGACTATGGCTACACCTTC. Amino acids: CASSWETGDYGYTF.

The rearrangement links TRBV7-2 to TRBJ1-6; D might be TRBD1 (6 bases). With 8 bases removed from V and 9 bases from J, the gap between germline ends came to 20 bases. The germline gives CDR1 SGHTA, CDR2 FQGNSA. The CDR3 totals 15 residues. The CDR3 nucleotides read TGTGCCAGCTCCAGGGACACTTGGGGGTTTTCACCCCTCCACTTT. Protein sequence: CASSRDTWGFSPLHF.

The V gene is TRBV2, the J gene TRBJ2-3; D may be TRBD2 (6 bases). There are 17 residues in the CDR3. Deletions cut 2 bases from V and 1 base from J, with 16 bases between. The germline V gene has CDR1 SNHLY and CDR2 FYNNEI. For the CDR3, the DNA is TGTGCCAGCAGTGAATGGGGCGGGGAGAGGGGCACAGATACGCAGTATTTT. Encoded protein: CASSEWGGERGTDTQYF.

Here the CDR3 reads CASSLAGSVPYEQYF. The CDR3, as DNA: TGTGCCAGCAGCTTGGCCGGCAGCGTACCCTACGAGCAGTACTTC. The chain recombines TRBV5-4 with TRBJ2-7; D remains ambiguous. This CDR3 is 15 amino acids long. Trimming removed 0 bases from V and 2 bases from J, with 12 bases in between. The germline V gene has CDR1 SGHNT and CDR2 YYREEE (reference sequence).

The chain is built from TRBV7-2 and TRBJ2-1; 9 bases fit TRBD2. V gave up 5 bases and J gave up 4 bases; unmatched junction bases: 6. Per germline, CDR1 SGHTA and CDR2 FQGNSA. The CDR3 is made up of 15 amino acids. In nucleotides, the CDR3 is TGTGCCAGCAGCCCCCTAGCGGGAAGTTACAATGAGCAGTTCTTC. Translation: CASSPLAGSYNEQFF.

The V gene is TRBV19, the J gene TRBJ1-2, with 7 positions matching TRBD1. CDR3 size: 16 residues. Germline lookup yields CDR1 LNHDA and CDR2 SQIVND (reference sequence). Losses at the gene ends were 7 bases for V and 2 bases for J; bases not matched to a gene: 13. The CDR3 DNA is TGTGCCAGTAACGAGACCCCGGACAGGATCAACTATGGCTACACCTTC. Translation gives CASNETPDRINYGYTF.

This clone showed up just once. The chain couples TRBV25-1 to TRBJ2-1; possibly TRBD1 for D (5 bases). Germline-derived CDR1 and CDR2 are MGHDK and SYGVNS. The V gene lost 6 bases and the J gene lost 2 bases, with 5 bases spanning the gap. The CDR3 has 12 amino acids. This chain's CDR3 is CASRDTYNEQFF. CDR3 DNA: TGTGCCAGCAGGGACACCTACAATGAGCAGTTCTTC.

This sequence joins TRBV6-5 and TRBJ1-1; D may be TRBD1 (6 bases). The ends were cut back, 0 bases at V and 5 bases at J, with 10 bases in the middle. The CDR3 consists of 14 residues. Germline loops: CDR1 MNHEY, CDR2 SVGAGI. CDR3 amino acids: CASSYSSGVTEAFF. CDR3 DNA sequence: TGTGCCAGCAGTTACTCGTCAGGGGTAACTGAAGCTTTCTTT.

This chain joins TRBV7-8 and TRBJ2-7; TRBD1 is a possible D gene (5 bases). The CDR3 runs to 12 residues. CDR1 and CDR2 from the germline V gene are SGHVS and FQNEAQ. The germline V and J ends were trimmed by 1 base and 9 bases, with 10 bases remaining between them. The CDR3 loop reads CASSLVQGGQYF. Written as DNA, the CDR3 is TGTGCCAGCAGCTTAGTCCAGGGCGGGCAGTACTTC.

The chain has TRBV28 and TRBJ1-5; D possibly corresponds to TRBD1 (5 bases). Germline V gene lookup returns CDR1 MDHEN and CDR2 SYDVKM. CDR3 size: 14 residues. Trimming cost V 8 bases and J 1 base, with 12 bases left between them. The CDR3 sequence is CASAWRGSNQPQHF. The CDR3 DNA sequence: TGTGCCAGCGCCTGGAGGGGAAGCAATCAGCCCCAGCATTTT.

The chain joins TRBV24-1 to TRBJ2-3; no clear D. V was shortened by 9 bases and J by 3 bases, with 6 bases between the two germline ends. The CDR3 has 11 residues. CDR1 is KGHDR, CDR2 SFDVKD, per germline. In DNA form, the CDR3 reads TGTGCCACCCCTAGTACAGATACGCAGTATTTT. It is translated as CATPSTDTQYF.

The chain carries TRBV5-1 and TRBJ1-2, with TRBD1 matching 9 bases. Trimming cost V 0 bases and J 3 bases; bases outside gene matches: 6. The CDR3 runs 16 residues. Germline V gene sequence: CDR1 SGHRS, CDR2 YFSETQ. CDR3 DNA: TGCGCCAGCAGCTTGGGTGGACAGGGGTCGGACTATGGCTACACCTTC. Its translation is CASSLGGQGSDYGYTF.

The table lists this clone with a count of one. The genes are TRBV6-5 and TRBJ1-1, with no clear D. Trimming stripped 5 bases from V and 6 bases from J, with 13 bases between. CDR1 is MNHEY and CDR2 is SVGAGI in the germline V gene. The CDR3 runs to 13 residues. The CDR3 loop is CASSTAGSSEAFF. CDR3 DNA: TGTGCCAGCAGTACCGCTGGGAGCTCTGAAGCTTTCTTT.

The V call is TRBV18, the J call TRBJ1-5; maybe TRBD1 (6 bases). The CDR3 runs 15 residues. V gave up 4 bases and J gave up 0 bases, with 10 bases separating them. Germline V gene lookup returns CDR1 KGHSH and CDR2 LQKENI. The CDR3 nucleotides read TGTGCCAGCTCACTACAGGGTAATAGCAATCAGCCCCAGCATTTT. Encoded protein: CASSLQGNSNQPQHF.

The V and J genes are TRBV29-1 and TRBJ2-3; tentatively, D is TRBD2 (6 bases). The CDR3 sequence is 14 residues long. Trimming removed 3 bases from V and 3 bases from J, with 13 bases in between. Per germline, CDR1 SQVTM and CDR2 ANQGSEA. The CDR3 loop is CSVEEGRVTDTQYF. The DNA for the CDR3 is TGCAGCGTTGAGGAGGGCAGGGTTACAGATACGCAGTATTTT.

This clone was seen a single time. The V gene is TRBV20-1, the J gene TRBJ2-5; tentatively, D is TRBD2 (5 bases). V was pared by 7 bases and J by 2 bases, with 8 bases between. The CDR3 covers 11 residues. Looked up from germline, CDR1 is DFQATT and CDR2 is SNEGSKA (reference sequence). The CDR3 nucleotides read TGCAGTGTAGAGCGGCAAGAGACCCAGTACTTC. This encodes CSVERQETQYF.

V usage is TRBV29-1 and J usage is TRBJ2-3, with TRBD1 identical over 9 bases. V trimming: 4 bases; J trimming: 6 bases; junction bases outside the gene matches: 5. Looked up from germline, CDR1 is SQVTM and CDR2 is ANQGSEA. This CDR3 is built from 13 residues. CDR3 protein: CSVGQGGMDTQYF. CDR3 sequence (DNA): TGCAGCGTTGGACAGGGGGGTATGGATACGCAGTATTTT.

This chain uses TRBV7-9 with TRBJ1-3, with D unresolved. The CDR3 has 16 amino acids. CDR1 and CDR2 from the germline V gene are SEHNR and FQNEAQ (reference sequence). Trimming took off 3 bases at V and 0 bases at J, with 12 bases between the two ends. The CDR3 is CASSFWAGNSGNTIYF. In nucleotides, the CDR3 is TGTGCCAGCAGCTTTTGGGCGGGGAACTCTGGAAACACCATATATTTT.

The chain has TRBV10-3 and TRBJ2-1; 9 bases align to TRBD2. Germline CDR1 reads ENHRY; CDR2 reads SYGVKD. Trimming removed 3 bases from V and 8 bases from J; junction bases left unmatched: 8. This CDR3 comprises 15 residues. The CDR3 DNA reads TGTGCCATCAGTGAAGGAGTAGCGGGAGACTATGAGCAGTTCTTC. Its translation is CAISEGVAGDYEQFF.

V is TRBV6-2 or TRBV6-3 and J is TRBJ1-1; no definite D call. Germline V lookup: CDR1 MNHEY, CDR2 SVGEGT. This CDR3 contains 14 residues. Between the trimmed V and J ends, which lost 4 bases and 4 bases, there was a span of 13 bases. This CDR3 reads CASSWREGGTEAFF. CDR3 DNA sequence: TGTGCCAGCAGTTGGCGGGAGGGTGGCACTGAAGCTTTCTTT.

The rearrangement joins TRBV28 to TRBJ2-5, with 10 nucleotides matching TRBD1. Germline CDR1 reads MDHEN; CDR2 reads SYDVKM. The CDR3 has 17 amino acids. The V gene end was trimmed by 8 bases and the J gene end by 0 bases; junction bases not matched to a gene: 12. CDR3: CASGEPGGQGYQETQYF. CDR3 nucleotides: TGTGCCAGCGGGGAACCGGGGGGACAGGGGTACCAAGAGACCCAGTACTTC.